One and the same sample provided the 20 T cell receptor beta chains below, sequenced in a study of blood T cells in healthy people across ages. A second PCR of about 7 to 12 cycles used a sample-barcoded 5' primer and a J-beta primer mix. Each CDR3 protein is one row after TCRdb ran MiXCR on the 5' RACE reads. The data contain 1.4 million to 1.5 million distinct CDR3 sequences, 42% of them singletons. The sequencing sample was made of blood. These TCRs come from a woman aged 18-29 years in good health.

The V and J genes are TRBV20-1 and TRBJ2-3; the D is unclear. The CDR3 runs to 11 residues. Trimming shortened V by 7 bases and J by 6 bases, and 11 bases separated the two germline ends. Germline V lookup: CDR1 DFQATT, CDR2 SNEGSKA (reference sequence). This CDR3 reads CSVYTRDTQYF. The CDR3 DNA reads as TGCAGTGTTTATACGAGGGATACGCAGTATTTT.

This clonotype was detected only a few times. This sequence joins TRBV29-1 and TRBJ2-1; D not certain. The V gene's germline CDR1 is SQVTM and CDR2 ANQGSEA. This CDR3 comprises 13 residues. V gave up 2 bases and J gave up 10 bases, with 15 bases separating them. The CDR3: CSVEPDPMGEQFF. Here the CDR3 DNA reads TGCAGCGTTGAACCAGACCCAATGGGGGAGCAGTTCTTC.

The chain carries TRBV4-1 and TRBJ2-7, with D possibly matching TRBD1 (6 bases). The CDR3 length is 16 residues. The germline CDR1 and CDR2 sequences are MGHRA and YSYEKL. V was trimmed by 0 bases and J by 3 bases, leaving 15 bases between them. CDR3: CASSQEQMTGNYEQYF. In DNA, the CDR3 is TGCGCCAGCAGCCAAGAACAAATGACAGGTAACTACGAGCAGTACTTC.

The chain uses TRBV2 and TRBJ2-3, with TRBD2 matching over 7 bases. Germline V gene lookup returns CDR1 SNHLY and CDR2 FYNNEI. The CDR3 runs to 15 residues. V lost 4 bases, J lost 5 bases, and 9 bases stayed unmatched. CDR3 sequence: CASSVRDYIRDTQYF. The DNA for the CDR3 is TGTGCCAGCAGTGTCCGGGACTACATTCGAGATACGCAGTATTTT.

J is TRBJ2-7 and V is TRBV11-2; D could derive from TRBD1 or TRBD2 (5 bases each). The CDR3 runs 17 residues. The ends were cut back, 4 bases at V and 7 bases at J, with 26 bases in the middle. Looked up from germline, CDR1 is SGHAT and CDR2 is FQNNGV. CDR3 in amino acids: CASSSSTTGLGLGEQYF. CDR3 sequence (DNA): TGTGCCAGCAGCTCTAGCACGACGGGGCTAGGATTAGGGGAGCAGTACTTC.

V usage is TRBV29-1 and J usage is TRBJ2-7; D assignment may be TRBD1 or TRBD2 (5 bases each). Trimming cost V 3 bases and J 5 bases, with 17 bases left between them. Per the germline V gene, CDR1 is SQVTM and CDR2 is ANQGSEA. The CDR3 is 14 residues long. CDR3 DNA: TGCAGCGTTGAGGTGGGACGGGGATATAACGAGCAGTACTTC. Protein sequence: CSVEVGRGYNEQYF.

Only a few counts were recorded for this clonotype. This chain connects TRBV6-2 or TRBV6-3 to TRBJ2-7; TRBD2 might be the D (6 bases). With 1 base removed from V and 2 bases from J, the gap between germline ends came to 12 bases. This CDR3 is 15 amino acids long. Germline values: CDR1 MNHEY, CDR2 SVGEGT. The CDR3 DNA follows: TGTGCCAGCAGTTACTATCTAGCGACTACCTACGAGCAGTACTTC. Its translation is CASSYYLATTYEQYF.

A few counts support this clonotype. The chain couples TRBV29-1 to TRBJ1-2; no definite D call. The CDR3 contains 10 residues. In germline, CDR1 is SQVTM, CDR2 ANQGSEA. Trimming cost V 6 bases and J 4 bases, with 6 bases left between them. The CDR3 here is CSVTPYGYTF. The CDR3 DNA reads as TGCAGCGTAACACCCTATGGCTACACCTTC.

The chain joins TRBV7-2 to TRBJ2-4; D is unresolved. Gene TRBJ2-5 matches the end of the DNA better, so the J call may be wrong. The CDR3 loop spans 14 amino acids. Germline CDR1 SGHTA, CDR2 FQGNSA. CDR3 nucleotides: TGTGCCAGCAGCTTACTCCGGAATCAAGAGACCCAGTACTTC. Amino acids: CASSLLRNQETQYF.

As to this clonotype: An end of the junction differs from the germline gene, which may be a read error. The chain links TRBV20-1 to TRBJ2-1; 15 bases are shared with TRBD2. CDR3 length: 14 residues. From germline, CDR1 is DFQATT and CDR2 SNEGSKA (reference sequence). CDR3 sequence reads: CGARGGLAGGEQFF. CDR3 in DNA: TGCGGTGCTAGAGGGGGACTAGCGGGAGGTGAGCAGTTCTTC.

The V gene is TRBV12-3 or TRBV12-4, the J gene TRBJ1-1; D may be TRBD1 (5 bases). The CDR3 covers 14 residues. V gave up 5 bases and J gave up 8 bases, with 18 bases separating them. The CDR3 bases are TGTGCCAGCAGTGGGGACGGTGGCCTTGGGGAAGCTTTCTTT. Its translation: CASSGDGGLGEAFF.

The rearrangement links TRBV14 to TRBJ2-7; D not certain. The CDR3 runs 18 residues. The V gene's germline CDR1 is SGHDN and CDR2 FVKESK. With 4 bases removed from V and 0 bases from J, the gap between germline ends came to 22 bases. The DNA of the CDR3 is TGTGCCAGCAGCCGCGGACCTACAACCCTACTAAGCTCCTACGAGCAGTACTTC. This encodes CASSRGPTTLLSSYEQYF.

The chain employs TRBV6-5 and TRBJ1-1; D is uncertain. The CDR3 loop spans 12 amino acids. CDR1 is MNHEY and CDR2 is SVGAGI in the germline V gene. Trimming cost V 8 bases and J 7 bases, with 14 bases left between them. This CDR3 is CASGRAFGEAFF. The DNA of the CDR3 is TGTGCCAGCGGGAGGGCGTTTGGTGAAGCTTTCTTT.

This clonotype was seen a handful of times. V is TRBV3-1 and J is TRBJ1-2; D is perhaps TRBD1 (5 bases). The V gene's germline CDR1 is LGHDT and CDR2 YNNKEL (reference sequence). This CDR3 has 16 residues. Deletions cut 4 bases from V and 4 bases from J, with 19 bases between. CDR3 in amino acids: CASSPLGAIKLYGYTF. The CDR3 DNA reads TGTGCCAGCAGCCCCCTCGGGGCGATAAAACTCTATGGCTACACCTTC. Supplemented by reference TRBV3-1 and TRBJ1-2, the full variable domain reads DTAVSQTPKYLVTQMGNDKSIKCEQNLGHDTMYWYKQDSKKFLKIMFSYNNKELIINETVPNRFSPKSPDKAHLNLHINSLELGDSAVYFCASSPLGAIKLYGYTFGSGTRLTVV.

This clonotype was found a few times. V and J are TRBV5-1 and TRBJ2-3; no clear D. Germline V CDR1 and CDR2: SGHRS, YFSETQ. V lost 0 bases to trimming and J lost 2 bases, with 13 bases between them. The CDR3 consists of 16 residues. The CDR3 here is CASSLGSPAPTDTQYF. The CDR3 nucleotides read TGCGCCAGCAGCTTGGGGTCCCCGGCCCCCACAGATACGCAGTATTTT.

The count of this clonotype is one. Germline is not matched at one junction end, which may reflect a read error. V usage is TRBV6-2 or TRBV6-3 and J usage is TRBJ2-5; TRBD2 matches 7 bases. The CDR3 contains 15 residues. Germline lookup yields CDR1 MNHEY and CDR2 SVGEGT. CDR3 DNA: TGTGCCAGCAGTTGGGGGGGAGGGTCCCAAGAGGCCCAGTACTTC. The encoded protein is CASSWGGGSQEAQYF.

The rearrangement links TRBV6-1 to TRBJ2-1; the D is unclear. CDR3 size: 14 residues. The germline V gene has CDR1 MNHNS and CDR2 SASEGT. The V gene lost 11 bases and the J gene lost 0 bases, with 14 bases spanning the gap. The CDR3: CAAISGFSYNEQFF. Written as DNA, the CDR3 is TGTGCCGCTATCTCAGGTTTCTCCTACAATGAGCAGTTCTTC.

This sequence joins TRBV6-1 and TRBJ2-5, with a weak D call TRBD1 (5 bases). The J call may not be correct, given that the DNA end is closer to TRBJ2-7. CDR1 is MNHNS, CDR2 SASEGT, per germline. CDR3 size: 13 residues. The chain's CDR3 is CASSRTPAYEQYF. CDR3 DNA sequence: TGTGCCAGCAGTAGGACACCAGCCTACGAGCAGTACTTC.

The chain recombines TRBV19 with TRBJ2-1, with D unresolved. V was pared by 7 bases and J by 3 bases, with 13 bases between. The germline V gene has CDR1 LNHDA and CDR2 SQIVND (reference sequence). The CDR3 is 14 residues long. The CDR3 sequence: CASMASSFYNEQFF. The CDR3 DNA follows: TGTGCCAGTATGGCCAGTAGCTTCTACAATGAGCAGTTCTTC. Full variable domain (outside the CDR3, taken from reference TRBV19 and TRBJ2-1): DGGITQSPKYLFRKEGQNVTLSCEQNLNHDAMYWYRQDPGQGLRLIYYSQIVNDFQKGDIAEGYSVSREKKESFPLTVTSAQKNPTAFYLCASMASSFYNEQFFGPGTRLTVL.

The chain recombines TRBV4-1 with TRBJ2-2; TRBD2 matches at 12 bases. V shed 3 bases, J shed 1 base, and the junction held 3 bases outside the gene matches. Germline values: CDR1 MGHRA, CDR2 YSYEKL. This CDR3 contains 17 residues. The CDR3 DNA is TGCGCCAGCAGCCACCTAGCGGGAGGGGGGAACACCGGGGAGCTGTTTTTT. It translates to CASSHLAGGGNTGELFF.